This record concerns one T cell receptor (beta chain) sequence. This entry is derived from a study of CD8 T cells in Susac syndrome. Study at large: Among the Susac syndrome patients who underwent sequencing, roughly six had clinically active disease, while roughly eight of them were in remission. Patients with Susac syndrome had blood drawn and were at that point therapy-naive, on corticosteroids, or on intravenous immunoglobulin alone.

With 4 bases removed from V and 5 bases from J, the gap between germline ends came to 19 bases. CDR3 length equals 15 residues. The germline gives CDR1 DFQATT, CDR2 SNEGSKA (reference sequence). With random hexamers, reverse transcription was performed on about 0.5 to 1 ug of RNA. TCRdb ran MiXCR on the immunoSEQ multiplex PCR reads and lists one entry per CDR3 protein. The sample carries about 180,000 distinct CDR3 sequences, 85% to 95% recorded once. CD8+ and CD4+ T cells circulating in blood were sequenced for TCR beta. Negative isolation yielded the CD8+ and CD4+ T cells, while FACS enriched the TEMRA cells.

The TCR sequence derives from a human donor with Susac syndrome. The rearrangement uses TRBV20-1 and TRBJ2-3; D may be TRBD2 (5 bases). Sequencing was done on a sample of CD4+ T cells from PBMCs. The CDR3 DNA reads TGCAGTGCTACTGTATTTCGGGGTTCGAGAGATACGCAGTATTTT. Translated, it gives CSATVFRGSRDTQYF.